The clone carrying this TCR beta chain is a singleton in its sample. The data stem from a study of cytomegalovirus exposure and HLA in healthy donors. Data came from immunoSEQ multiplex PCR; TCRdb stores just in-frame clones and leaves some out. The table records some 140,000 clones, approximately 84% of them present only once. The V and J ends lost 4 bases and 3 bases respectively, with 10 bases between them. This CDR3 comprises 14 residues. In germline, CDR1 is SNHLY, CDR2 FYNNEI. This chain connects TRBV2 to TRBJ2-1; TRBD2 is a possible D gene (5 bases). The sequenced sample was PBMCs. The TCR sequence derives from a young man in good health and CMV-seropositive. CDR3: CASSGSSSYNEQFF. The CDR3 DNA reads TGTGCCAGCAGTGGGTCTAGCAGCTACAATGAGCAGTTCTTC.